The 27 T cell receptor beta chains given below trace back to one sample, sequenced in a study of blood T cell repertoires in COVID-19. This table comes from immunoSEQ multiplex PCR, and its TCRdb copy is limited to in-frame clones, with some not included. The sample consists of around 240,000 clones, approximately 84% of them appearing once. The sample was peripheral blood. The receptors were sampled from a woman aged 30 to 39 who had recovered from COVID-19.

DNA for the CDR3: TGTGCCACCAGCAGAGGGGGCGCGGGAATAGATACGCAGTATTTT. Residues: CATSRGGAGIDTQYF. The rearrangement joins TRBV15 to TRBJ2-3; D may be TRBD2 (6 bases). Germline V CDR1 and CDR2: LNHNV, YYDKDF (reference sequence). V gave up 1 base and J gave up 5 bases, with 13 bases separating them. The CDR3 contains 15 residues.

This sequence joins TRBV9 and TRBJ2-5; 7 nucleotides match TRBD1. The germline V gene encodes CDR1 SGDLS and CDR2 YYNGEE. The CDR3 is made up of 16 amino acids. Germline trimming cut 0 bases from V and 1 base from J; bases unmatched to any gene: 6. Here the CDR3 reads CASSVGDSSVQETQYF. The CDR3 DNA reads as TGTGCCAGCAGCGTAGGGGACAGTTCAGTCCAAGAGACCCAGTACTTC.

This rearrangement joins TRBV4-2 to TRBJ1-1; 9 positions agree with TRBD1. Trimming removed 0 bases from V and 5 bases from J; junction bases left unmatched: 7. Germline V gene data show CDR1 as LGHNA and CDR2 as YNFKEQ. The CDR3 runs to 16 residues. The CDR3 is CASSQDRDRVHTEAFF. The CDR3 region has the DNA TGTGCCAGCAGCCAAGACCGGGACAGGGTCCATACTGAAGCTTTCTTT.

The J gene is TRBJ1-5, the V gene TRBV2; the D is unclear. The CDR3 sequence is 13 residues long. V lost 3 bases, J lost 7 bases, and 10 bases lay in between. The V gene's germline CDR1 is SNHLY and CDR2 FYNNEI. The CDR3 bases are TGTGCCAGCAGTGATGTAGCCCAGCAGCCCCAGCATTTT. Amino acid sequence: CASSDVAQQPQHF.

In DNA, the CDR3 is TGCGCCAGCAGTGAGTCGACACCTCAGCCCCAGCATTTT. Translation: CASSESTPQPQHF. This sequence joins TRBV10-2 and TRBJ1-5; D not certain. CDR3 length: 13 amino acids. V lost 0 bases and J 6 bases, leaving 6 bases between the germline ends. Germline-derived CDR1 and CDR2 are WSHSY and SAAADI.

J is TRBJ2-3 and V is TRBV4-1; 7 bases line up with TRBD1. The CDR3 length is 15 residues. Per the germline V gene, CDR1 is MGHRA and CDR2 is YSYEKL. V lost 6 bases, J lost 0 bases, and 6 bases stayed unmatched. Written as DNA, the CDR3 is TGCGCCAGCAGGTACACAGGGGAAAGCACAGATACGCAGTATTTT. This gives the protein CASRYTGESTDTQYF.

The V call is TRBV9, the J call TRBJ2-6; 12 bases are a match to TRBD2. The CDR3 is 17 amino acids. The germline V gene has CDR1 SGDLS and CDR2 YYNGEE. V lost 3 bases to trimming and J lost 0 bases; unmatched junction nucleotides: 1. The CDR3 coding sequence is TGTGCCAGCAGCGCGGGACTAGCGGGCTCTGGGGCCAACGTCCTGACTTTC. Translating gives CASSAGLAGSGANVLTF.

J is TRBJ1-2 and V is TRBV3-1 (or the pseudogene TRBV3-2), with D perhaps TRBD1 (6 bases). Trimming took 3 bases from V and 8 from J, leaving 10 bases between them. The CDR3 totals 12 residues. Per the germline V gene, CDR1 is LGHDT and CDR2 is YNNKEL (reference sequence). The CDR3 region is CASSQRTEGYTF. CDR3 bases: TGTGCCAGCAGCCAGAGGACAGAAGGCTACACCTTC.

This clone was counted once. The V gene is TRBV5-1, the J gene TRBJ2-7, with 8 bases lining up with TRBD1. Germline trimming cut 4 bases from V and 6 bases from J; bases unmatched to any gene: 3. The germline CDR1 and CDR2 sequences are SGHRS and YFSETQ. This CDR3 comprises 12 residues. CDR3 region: CASSRDRIEQYF. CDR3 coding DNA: TGCGCCAGCAGCCGGGACAGGATCGAGCAGTACTTC.

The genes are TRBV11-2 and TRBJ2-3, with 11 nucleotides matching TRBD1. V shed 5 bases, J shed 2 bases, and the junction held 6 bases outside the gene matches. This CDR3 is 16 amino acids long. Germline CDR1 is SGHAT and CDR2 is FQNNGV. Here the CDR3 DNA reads TGTGCCAGCAGCAACCCGGGACAGGGGGTCACAGATACGCAGTATTTT. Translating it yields CASSNPGQGVTDTQYF. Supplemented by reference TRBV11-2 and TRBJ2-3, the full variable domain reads EAGVAQSPRYKIIEKRQSVAFWCNPISGHATLYWYQQILGQGPKLLIQFQNNGVVDDSQLPKDRFSAERLKGVDSTLKIQPAKLEDSAVYLCASSNPGQGVTDTQYFGPGTRLTVL.

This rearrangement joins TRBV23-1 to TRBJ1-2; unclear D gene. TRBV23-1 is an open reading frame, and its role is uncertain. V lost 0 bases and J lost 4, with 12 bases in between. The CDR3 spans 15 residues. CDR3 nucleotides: TGCGCCAGCAGTCAATCCACCCGGGATCTCTATGGCTACACCTTC. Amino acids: CASSQSTRDLYGYTF.

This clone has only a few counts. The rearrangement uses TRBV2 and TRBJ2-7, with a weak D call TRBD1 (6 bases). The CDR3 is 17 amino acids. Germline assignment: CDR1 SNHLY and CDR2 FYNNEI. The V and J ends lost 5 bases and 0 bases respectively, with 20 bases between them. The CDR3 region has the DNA TGTGCCAGCAGTCAAGAAGGGGTCACAGGGAGCTCCTACGAGCAGTACTTC. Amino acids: CASSQEGVTGSSYEQYF. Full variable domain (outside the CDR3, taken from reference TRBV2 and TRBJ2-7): EPEVTQTPSHQVTQMGQEVILRCVPISNHLYFYWYRQILGQKVEFLVSFYNNEISEKSEIFDDQFSVERPDGSNFTLKIRSTKLEDSAMYFCASSQEGVTGSSYEQYFGPGTRLTVT.

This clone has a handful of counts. CDR3 coding DNA: TGCGCCAGCAACCCGGGTGGTACCTACAATGAGCAGTTCTTC. It encodes CASNPGGTYNEQFF. The chain has TRBV4-1 and TRBJ2-1; D not certain. V was shortened by 7 bases and J by 2 bases, with 12 bases between the two germline ends. Per the germline V gene, CDR1 is MGHRA and CDR2 is YSYEKL. This CDR3 has 14 amino acids.

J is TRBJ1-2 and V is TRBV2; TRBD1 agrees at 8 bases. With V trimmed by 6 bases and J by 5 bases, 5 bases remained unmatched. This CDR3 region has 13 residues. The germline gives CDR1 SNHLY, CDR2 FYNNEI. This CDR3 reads CASRPTGVYGYTF. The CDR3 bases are TGTGCCAGCAGACCGACAGGGGTTTATGGCTACACCTTC.

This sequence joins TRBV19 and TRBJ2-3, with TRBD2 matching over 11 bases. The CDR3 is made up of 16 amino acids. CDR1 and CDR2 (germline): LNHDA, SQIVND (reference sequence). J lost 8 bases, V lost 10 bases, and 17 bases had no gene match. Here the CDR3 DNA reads TGTGCCACCTCCCTAGCGGGGGGCGGCCCACAGATTACGCAGTATTTT. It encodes CATSLAGGGPQITQYF.

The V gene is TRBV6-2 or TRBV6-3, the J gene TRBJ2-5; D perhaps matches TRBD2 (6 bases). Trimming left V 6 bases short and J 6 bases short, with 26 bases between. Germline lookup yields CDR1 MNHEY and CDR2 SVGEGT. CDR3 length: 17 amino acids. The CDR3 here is CASSFNPDAGLRKTQYF. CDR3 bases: TGTGCCAGCAGCTTCAACCCGGATGCGGGGCTACGAAAGACCCAGTACTTC.

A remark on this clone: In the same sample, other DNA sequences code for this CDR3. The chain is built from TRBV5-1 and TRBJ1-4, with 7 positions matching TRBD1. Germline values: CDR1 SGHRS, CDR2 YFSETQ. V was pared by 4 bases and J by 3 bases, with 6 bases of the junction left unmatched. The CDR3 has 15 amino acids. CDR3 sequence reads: CASSLEGASNEKLFF. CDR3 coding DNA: TGCGCCAGCAGCCTAGAGGGGGCGTCTAATGAAAAACTGTTTTTT.

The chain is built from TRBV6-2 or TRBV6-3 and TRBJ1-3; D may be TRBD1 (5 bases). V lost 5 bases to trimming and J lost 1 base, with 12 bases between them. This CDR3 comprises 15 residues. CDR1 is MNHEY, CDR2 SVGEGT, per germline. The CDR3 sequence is CASSSPGPSGNTIYF. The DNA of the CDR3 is TGTGCCAGCAGTAGCCCAGGGCCATCTGGAAACACCATATATTTT.

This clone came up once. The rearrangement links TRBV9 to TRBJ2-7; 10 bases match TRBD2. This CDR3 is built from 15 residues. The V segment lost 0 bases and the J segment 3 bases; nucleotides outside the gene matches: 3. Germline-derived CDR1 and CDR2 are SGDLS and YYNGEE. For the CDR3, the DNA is TGTGCCAGCAGCGTAGCTCTAGCGGGGGTCTACGAGCAGTACTTC. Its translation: CASSVALAGVYEQYF.

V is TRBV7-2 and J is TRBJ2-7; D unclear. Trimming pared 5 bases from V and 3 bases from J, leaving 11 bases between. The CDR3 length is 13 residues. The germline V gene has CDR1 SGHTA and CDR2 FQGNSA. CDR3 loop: CASSITDFYEQYF. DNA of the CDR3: TGTGCCAGCAGCATAACAGATTTCTACGAGCAGTACTTC. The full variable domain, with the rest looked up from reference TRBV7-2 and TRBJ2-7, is GAGVSQSPSNKVTEKGKDVELRCDPISGHTALYWYRQSLGQGLEFLIYFQGNSAPDKSGLPSDRFSAERTGGSVSTLTIQRTQQEDSAVYLCASSITDFYEQYFGPGTRLTVT.

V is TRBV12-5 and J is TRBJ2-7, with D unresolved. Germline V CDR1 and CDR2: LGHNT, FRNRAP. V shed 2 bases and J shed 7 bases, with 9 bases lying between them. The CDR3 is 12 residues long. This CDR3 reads CASGLSWQEQYF. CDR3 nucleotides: TGTGCTAGTGGTTTGAGTTGGCAGGAGCAGTACTTC.

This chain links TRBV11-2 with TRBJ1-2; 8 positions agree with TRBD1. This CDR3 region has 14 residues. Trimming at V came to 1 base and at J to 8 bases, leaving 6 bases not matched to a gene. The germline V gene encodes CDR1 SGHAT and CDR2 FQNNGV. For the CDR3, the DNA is TGTGCCAGCAGCTTAGTCGGACAGGGAGTCGGCTACACCTTC. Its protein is CASSLVGQGVGYTF.

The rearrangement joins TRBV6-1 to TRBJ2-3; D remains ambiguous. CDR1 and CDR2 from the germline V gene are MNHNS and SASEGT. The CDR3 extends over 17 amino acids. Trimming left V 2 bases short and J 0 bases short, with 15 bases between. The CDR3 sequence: CASSEQSAAPSTDTQYF. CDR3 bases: TGTGCCAGCAGTGAACAGTCGGCGGCCCCTAGCACAGATACGCAGTATTTT.

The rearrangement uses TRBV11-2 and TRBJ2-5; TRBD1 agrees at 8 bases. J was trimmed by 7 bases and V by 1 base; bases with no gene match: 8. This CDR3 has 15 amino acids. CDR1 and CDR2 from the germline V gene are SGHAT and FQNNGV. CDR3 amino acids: CASSLGDRLIGTQYF. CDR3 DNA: TGTGCCAGCAGCTTAGGGGACAGGCTTATTGGGACCCAGTACTTC. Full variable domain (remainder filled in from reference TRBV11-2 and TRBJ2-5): EAGVAQSPRYKIIEKRQSVAFWCNPISGHATLYWYQQILGQGPKLLIQFQNNGVVDDSQLPKDRFSAERLKGVDSTLKIQPAKLEDSAVYLCASSLGDRLIGTQYFGPGTRLLVL.

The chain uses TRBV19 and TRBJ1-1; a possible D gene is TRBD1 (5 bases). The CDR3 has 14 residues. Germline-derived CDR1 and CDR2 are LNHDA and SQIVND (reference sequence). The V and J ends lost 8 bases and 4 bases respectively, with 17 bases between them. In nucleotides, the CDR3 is TGTGCCAGTCGGACGACGGCAGGGTCCACTGAAGCTTTCTTT. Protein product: CASRTTAGSTEAFF.

DNA of the CDR3: TGTGCCAGCAGTGATTTCGGGACAGGGCAGTATGGCTACACCTTC. It specifies CASSDFGTGQYGYTF. V and J are TRBV6-2 or TRBV6-3 and TRBJ1-2, with 9 nucleotides matching TRBD1. The V and J ends lost 5 bases and 5 bases, in that order; junction bases with no gene match: 9. Germline loops: CDR1 MNHEY, CDR2 SVGEGT. The CDR3 has 15 amino acids.

The DNA for the CDR3 is TGTGCCAGCAGCACTAGCGTAACGGGGGAGCTGTTTTTT. This gives the protein CASSTSVTGELFF. The V and J genes are TRBV9 and TRBJ2-2; 7 bases are a match to TRBD2. Germline CDR1 is SGDLS and CDR2 is YYNGEE. Germline trimming cut 4 bases from V and 8 bases from J; bases unmatched to any gene: 5. CDR3 length: 13 residues.